The 28 T cell receptor beta chains below come from one sample, sequenced in a study of Graves' ophthalmopathy and Graves' hyperthyroidism. RNA transcripts yielded amplified TCR beta CDR3 regions. Second-round multiplex PCR came after a first-round RT-PCR that employed HTBI primers. From the multiplex PCR reads, TCRdb called clonotypes with MiXCR, one entry per CDR3 protein. The sample lists 650,000 to 800,000 distinct CDR3 sequences; about 40% were seen once. Sequenced input: peripheral blood. The source of these receptors is an adult man with Graves' ophthalmopathy.

This clonotype was detected many times. The gene calls are TRBV7-6 and TRBJ1-1; tentatively, D is TRBD1 (5 bases). The V gene's germline CDR1 is SGHVS and CDR2 FNYEAQ. There are 14 residues in the CDR3. Trimming took off 3 bases at V and 5 bases at J, with 13 bases between the two ends. CDR3 sequence reads: CASSLGRPGTEAFF. In DNA, the CDR3 is TGTGCCAGCAGCTTGGGGCGGCCGGGTACTGAAGCTTTCTTT.

The chain uses TRBV29-1 and TRBJ1-1; no clear D gene. Germline values: CDR1 SQVTM, CDR2 ANQGSEA. There are 12 residues in the CDR3. V shed 4 bases and J shed 0 bases, with 6 bases lying between them. The CDR3 spells CSVVGMNTEAFF. The DNA of the CDR3 is TGCAGCGTTGTTGGGATGAACACTGAAGCTTTCTTT.

This clonotype was found many times. V gene TRBV29-1 combines with J gene TRBJ2-7, with TRBD1 as a possible D gene (5 bases). The germline gives CDR1 SQVTM, CDR2 ANQGSEA. The CDR3 covers 13 residues. The V end lost 4 bases, the J end lost 2 bases, and 12 bases lay between the germline ends. The CDR3 DNA reads as TGCAGCGTTGTCCGGGCAGGGACCTACGAGCAGTACTTC. Its protein product is CSVVRAGTYEQYF.

This clonotype was seen many times. The chain joins TRBV15 to TRBJ2-7, with a possible D match to TRBD2 (5 bases). The V gene lost 5 bases and the J gene lost 0 bases, with 14 bases spanning the gap. Germline lookup yields CDR1 LNHNV and CDR2 YYDKDF (reference sequence). The length of the CDR3 is 15 residues. The CDR3 DNA reads TGTGCCACCAGCCAGTGGGTGGGAGACTCCTACGAGCAGTACTTC. Translated: CATSQWVGDSYEQYF.

Many counts were recorded for this clonotype. The chain uses TRBV6-5 and TRBJ1-1; 9 nucleotides match TRBD1. V trimming: 6 bases; J trimming: 3 bases; junction bases outside the gene matches: 5. The CDR3 contains 14 residues. Germline V gene sequence: CDR1 MNHEY, CDR2 SVGAGI. CDR3 DNA sequence: TGTGCCAGCAGGCGAGGGGACAGGGACACTGAAGCTTTCTTT. It translates to CASRRGDRDTEAFF.

This clonotype was counted many times. J is TRBJ2-2 and V is TRBV2; D is unresolved. Germline CDR1 is SNHLY and CDR2 is FYNNEI. Trimming cost V 1 base and J 4 bases, with 4 bases left between them. CDR3 size: 13 residues. CDR3: CASSEGSTGELFF. DNA for the CDR3: TGTGCCAGCAGTGAAGGTAGCACCGGGGAGCTGTTTTTT.

This sequence joins TRBV29-1 and TRBJ2-2, with 7 bases lining up with TRBD1. The length of the CDR3 is 13 residues. The V gene's germline CDR1 is SQVTM and CDR2 ANQGSEA. Losses at the gene ends were 8 bases for V and 2 bases for J; bases not matched to a gene: 5. CDR3 sequence: CSFGTVNTGELFF. The CDR3 DNA sequence: TGCAGCTTTGGGACAGTAAACACCGGGGAGCTGTTTTTT.

This clonotype was counted a few times. For the CDR3, the DNA is TGTGCCACAACAGGGGTCAGCTCAGAGACCCAGTACTTC. The encoded protein is CATTGVSSETQYF. The chain uses TRBV25-1 and TRBJ2-5; 7 nucleotides match TRBD1. CDR1 is MGHDK, CDR2 SYGVNS, per germline. The V gene end was trimmed by 10 bases and the J gene end by 4 bases; junction bases not matched to a gene: 9. The CDR3 is made up of 13 amino acids.

This clonotype was seen repeatedly, ten times or more. The chain links TRBV24-1 to TRBJ2-5; no definite D call. V was trimmed by 1 base and J by 0 bases, leaving 11 bases between them. The CDR3 covers 16 residues. Germline lookup yields CDR1 KGHDR and CDR2 SFDVKD. The CDR3 loop reads CATSDLGLGDQETQYF. The CDR3 nucleotides are TGTGCCACCAGTGATTTAGGGCTGGGCGACCAAGAGACCCAGTACTTC.

This clonotype has a count of ten or more. DNA for the CDR3: TGTGCCAGTAAAGTCTCTGGGGTTGAGGAGACCCAGTACTTC. Amino acid sequence: CASKVSGVEETQYF. The chain joins TRBV19 to TRBJ2-5; unclear D gene. The germline gives CDR1 LNHDA, CDR2 SQIVND (reference sequence). The CDR3 has 14 residues. Trimming stripped 7 bases from V and 5 bases from J, with 17 bases between.

V and J are TRBV2 and TRBJ2-7, with 7 bases aligning to TRBD1. Germline CDR1 reads SNHLY; CDR2 reads FYNNEI. V shed 8 bases, J shed 1 base, and the junction held 11 bases outside the gene matches. The CDR3 runs 15 residues. The CDR3 DNA reads TGTGCCAGCTTTGGGGCGGACAGGCAATCCTACGAGCAGTACTTC. Its protein product is CASFGADRQSYEQYF.

This clonotype was found many times. The genes are TRBV6-5 and TRBJ1-2; D possibly corresponds to TRBD1 (5 bases). The germline gives CDR1 MNHEY, CDR2 SVGAGI. V lost 5 bases and J 4 bases, leaving 17 bases between the germline ends. The CDR3 is 15 amino acids. The CDR3 region has the DNA TGTGCCAGCAGTCCTTCAGGGCAGGGAGTCTATGGCTACACCTTC. As protein: CASSPSGQGVYGYTF.

This clonotype was counted many times. The chain recombines TRBV29-1 with TRBJ1-5; perhaps TRBD1 as D (5 bases). Germline V gene lookup returns CDR1 SQVTM and CDR2 ANQGSEA. The CDR3 is 13 residues long. V was shortened by 7 bases and J by 9 bases, with 19 bases between the two germline ends. CDR3 nucleotides: TGCAGCGGTATCGTGGGGGGTCGGGGGCCCCAGCATTTT. The encoded protein is CSGIVGGRGPQHF.

V and J are TRBV15 and TRBJ1-1; 8 nucleotides align to TRBD1. This CDR3 region has 16 residues. V trimming: 6 bases; J trimming: 0 bases; junction bases outside the gene matches: 9. Germline CDR1 reads LNHNV; CDR2 reads YYDKDF (reference sequence). For the CDR3, the DNA is TGTGCCACCAGTAGCGACAGGGGTGGGATGAACACTGAAGCTTTCTTT. Its protein product is CATSSDRGGMNTEAFF.

In this sample, this clonotype turned up many times. The rearrangement joins TRBV10-3 to TRBJ2-5, with 8 bases identical to TRBD2. Germline loops: CDR1 ENHRY, CDR2 SYGVKD. This CDR3 region has 16 residues. V dropped 3 bases and J dropped 5; count of bases not matched to a gene: 11. The chain's CDR3 is CAISEEAGATGETQYF. CDR3 DNA sequence: TGTGCCATCAGTGAAGAAGCGGGAGCCACCGGGGAGACCCAGTACTTC.

This chain uses TRBV7-9 with TRBJ2-6; D call uncertain. The CDR3 spans 15 residues. Germline V lookup: CDR1 SEHNR, CDR2 FQNEAQ (reference sequence). Trimming cost V 6 bases and J 3 bases, with 12 bases left between them. Here the CDR3 DNA reads TGTGCCAGCAGTCCAACAGCAATTGGGGCCAACGTCCTGACTTTC. This encodes CASSPTAIGANVLTF.

Concerning this clonotype: The limits of the CDR3 on the DNA are not certain, so only TCRdb's listed CDR3 is given. This chain connects TRBV25-1 to TRBJ2-5; the tabulated D call, TRBD2, remains unverified against the DNA. The CDR3 comprises 21 residues, both ends counted. Germline CDR1 reads MGHDK; CDR2 reads SYGVNS. The CDR3 loop reads CASSIYLCSVREGRASGTQYF.

Ten or more counts support this clonotype. The gene calls are TRBV19 and TRBJ2-6, with TRBD1 as a possible D gene (5 bases). V lost 5 bases and J lost 0, with 20 bases in between. Germline values: CDR1 LNHDA, CDR2 SQIVND (reference sequence). The CDR3 sequence is 19 residues long. The CDR3 loop is CASSRKGKGVGSGANVLTF. The CDR3 region has the DNA TGTGCCAGTAGTCGTAAGGGGAAGGGTGTGGGCTCTGGGGCCAACGTCCTGACTTTC.

This clonotype showed up many times. The chain links TRBV24-1 to TRBJ1-1; D not resolved. CDR3 length: 13 residues. V lost 12 bases and J 1 base, leaving 14 bases between the germline ends. Germline V lookup: CDR1 KGHDR, CDR2 SFDVKD. The CDR3: CAGAYQANTEAFF. As DNA, the CDR3 is TGTGCCGGAGCTTATCAAGCGAACACTGAAGCTTTCTTT.

This clonotype was counted ten times or more. The rearrangement uses TRBV7-8 and TRBJ2-7, with 12 bases aligning to TRBD1. This CDR3 region has 15 residues. Germline lookup yields CDR1 SGHVS and CDR2 FQNEAQ. J lost 4 bases, V lost 1 base, and 2 bases had no gene match. CDR3 amino acids: CASSLGDRGRYEQYF. Written as DNA, the CDR3 is TGTGCCAGCAGCTTAGGGGACAGGGGGCGGTACGAGCAGTACTTC.

There are many counts of this clonotype. The chain employs TRBV7-9 and TRBJ2-7, with TRBD2 matching over 7 bases. The CDR3 sequence is 15 residues long. The germline V gene encodes CDR1 SEHNR and CDR2 FQNEAQ (reference sequence). J was trimmed by 2 bases and V by 2 bases; bases with no gene match: 6. The CDR3 DNA reads as TGTGCCAGCAGCTTAACCGCTAGCGGAGCCTACGAGCAGTACTTC. This encodes CASSLTASGAYEQYF.

With regard to this clonotype: Being one base from a much bigger clone, this may be a read error. The chain has TRBV10-3 and TRBJ2-6; the D gene is possibly TRBD2 (5 bases). V was trimmed by 3 bases and J by 3 bases, leaving 9 bases between them. Germline V CDR1 and CDR2: ENHRY, SYGVKD. This CDR3 has 15 residues. The CDR3 nucleotides are TGTGCCATCAGTGACTCTCGGGGTGGGGCCAACGTCCTGACTTTC. The encoded protein is CAISDSRGGANVLTF.

The CDR3: CASSEQGAGMETQYF. Here the CDR3 DNA reads TGTGCCAGCAGCGAACAGGGGGCAGGGATGGAGACCCAGTACTTC. The chain uses TRBV9 and TRBJ2-5; TRBD1 matches at 9 bases. CDR1 SGDLS and CDR2 YYNGEE come from the germline V gene. V dropped 3 bases and J dropped 5; count of bases not matched to a gene: 8. This CDR3 comprises 15 residues.

This clonotype was seen at least ten times. The chain recombines TRBV10-2 with TRBJ2-7; 10 positions match TRBD1. The CDR3 loop spans 14 amino acids. Germline values: CDR1 WSHSY, CDR2 SAAADI. Trimming took 6 bases from V and 5 from J; bases not matched to a gene: 7. The CDR3 loop reads CASRPGQGIDEQYF. CDR3 in DNA: TGCGCCAGCAGACCGGGACAGGGGATCGACGAGCAGTACTTC.

The J gene is TRBJ2-5, the V gene TRBV25-1; 16 nucleotides agree with TRBD2. The V segment lost 7 bases and the J segment 6 bases; nucleotides outside the gene matches: 11. CDR1 and CDR2 from the germline V gene are MGHDK and SYGVNS. The length of the CDR3 is 17 residues. The CDR3, as DNA: TGTGCCAGCACTGGGCGGGGACTAGCGGGGGGGCTAAAGACCCAGTACTTC. This encodes CASTGRGLAGGLKTQYF.

The chain uses TRBV7-2 and TRBJ1-5; a possible D gene is TRBD1 (5 bases). Germline V CDR1 and CDR2: SGHTA, FQGNSA. The ends were cut back, 3 bases at V and 7 bases at J, with 19 bases in the middle. The CDR3 runs to 16 residues. Here the CDR3 reads CASSFRGGDNEQPQHF. The CDR3 coding sequence is TGTGCCAGCAGCTTCCGGGGGGGTGACAATGAGCAGCCCCAGCATTTT.

This clonotype has ten or more counts. In DNA form, the CDR3 reads TGTGCCAGCAGCTTAGGGGCAGGTGCTCAGCCCCAGCATTTT. It yields the protein CASSLGAGAQPQHF. This chain links TRBV7-6 with TRBJ1-5, with no clear D. Deletions cut 1 base from V and 6 bases from J, with 10 bases between. Germline CDR1 is SGHVS and CDR2 is FNYEAQ. The CDR3 is 14 amino acids.

The genes are TRBV10-3 and TRBJ1-4; a weak D match, TRBD1 (6 bases). The CDR3 has 15 amino acids. Germline V gene lookup returns CDR1 ENHRY and CDR2 SYGVKD. V lost 2 bases to trimming and J lost 6 bases, with 13 bases between them. DNA for the CDR3: TGTGCCATCAGTGAGCGGGGGGCAGGGTATGAAAAACTGTTTTTT. Translating it yields CAISERGAGYEKLFF.